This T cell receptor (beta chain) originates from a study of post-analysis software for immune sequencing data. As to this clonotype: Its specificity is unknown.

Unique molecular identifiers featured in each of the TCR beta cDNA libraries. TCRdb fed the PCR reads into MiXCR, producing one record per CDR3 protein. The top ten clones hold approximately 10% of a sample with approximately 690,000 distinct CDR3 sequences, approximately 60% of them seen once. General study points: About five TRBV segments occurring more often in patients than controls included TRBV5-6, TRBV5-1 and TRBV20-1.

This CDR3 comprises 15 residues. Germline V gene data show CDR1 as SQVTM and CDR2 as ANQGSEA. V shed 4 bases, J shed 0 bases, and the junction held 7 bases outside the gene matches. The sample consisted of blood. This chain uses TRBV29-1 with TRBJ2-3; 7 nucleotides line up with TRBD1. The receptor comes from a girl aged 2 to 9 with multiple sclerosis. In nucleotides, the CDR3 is TGCAGCGTTGCGATAGCAGGGGGAAGCACAGATACGCAGTATTTT. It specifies CSVAIAGGSTDTQYF.